Following are 28 T cell receptor beta chains from one sample sequenced in a study of shared clonotypes between healthy human individuals. Data came from immunoSEQ multiplex PCR; TCRdb stores just in-frame clones and leaves some out. This sample has nearly 1 million clones, with around 80% found just once. The sequenced sample was memory CD4+ T cells sorted from blood. As for subset: CD45RA-negative fraction. These receptors all come from a man between 18 and 29 years old in good health.

The chain has TRBV27 and TRBJ1-4; TRBD1 is a possible D gene (5 bases). This CDR3 region has 12 residues. Germline lookup yields CDR1 MNHEY and CDR2 SMNVEV (reference sequence). The V end lost 9 bases, the J end lost 4 bases, and 9 bases lay between the germline ends. CDR3 region: CARRDGNEKLFF. Written as DNA, the CDR3 is TGTGCCAGGAGGGACGGTAATGAAAAACTGTTTTTT.

This sequence joins TRBV6-1 and TRBJ2-7; D gene uncertain. The CDR3 has 14 residues. Germline CDR1 MNHNS, CDR2 SASEGT. The V and J ends lost 8 bases and 7 bases respectively, with 21 bases between them. CDR3 residues: CASRDPGPFEEQYF. The CDR3 coding sequence is TGTGCCAGCCGAGATCCGGGCCCCTTTGAGGAGCAGTACTTC.

J is TRBJ2-3 and V is TRBV5-1; 11 bases map to TRBD2. Germline V lookup: CDR1 SGHRS, CDR2 YFSETQ. The CDR3 loop spans 15 amino acids. Trimming cost V 4 bases and J 4 bases; bases outside gene matches: 5. The CDR3 region has the DNA TGCGCCAGCAGCATCAGGACTAGCGGGCCAGATACGCAGTATTTT. Its translation: CASSIRTSGPDTQYF.

The CDR3 reads CASSLLGPGGEAFF. Here the CDR3 DNA reads TGTGCCAGCAGCTTGCTGGGGCCCGGTGGGGAAGCTTTCTTT. The chain is built from TRBV11-2 and TRBJ1-1, with D possibly matching TRBD1 (5 bases). V lost 3 bases to trimming and J lost 8 bases, with 16 bases between them. Germline CDR1 and CDR2: SGHAT and FQNNGV. This CDR3 has 14 amino acids.

The genes are TRBV6-5 and TRBJ1-1; 9 bases align to TRBD1. Germline CDR1 reads MNHEY; CDR2 reads SVGAGI. This CDR3 has 16 residues. J gave up 1 base and V 2 bases, and 5 bases lay outside the gene matches. In DNA, the CDR3 is TGTGCCAGCAGTTACCGGTCGACAGGGGGGAACACTGAAGCTTTCTTT. Its protein product is CASSYRSTGGNTEAFF.

CDR3 sequence reads: CASNVFKGAEAFF. CDR3 nucleotides: TGTGCCAGCAACGTGTTTAAGGGGGCTGAAGCTTTCTTT. V gene TRBV28 combines with J gene TRBJ1-1; D is perhaps TRBD1 (6 bases). The CDR3 runs to 13 residues. Germline V lookup: CDR1 MDHEN, CDR2 SYDVKM. Deletions cut 7 bases from V and 6 bases from J, with 15 bases between.

A note on this clone: Additional DNA sequences in this sample encode the identical CDR3. The rearrangement uses TRBV9 and TRBJ2-1; 16 nucleotides match TRBD2. Germline V lookup: CDR1 SGDLS, CDR2 YYNGEE. Trimming cost V 2 bases and J 8 bases; bases outside gene matches: 1. This CDR3 is built from 15 residues. DNA for the CDR3: TGTGCCAGCAGCGTCGGGACTAGCGGGAGGGATGAGCAGTTCTTC. Protein product: CASSVGTSGRDEQFF.

V gene TRBV5-1 combines with J gene TRBJ2-2; 8 positions agree with TRBD1. The CDR3 is 17 residues long. V lost 1 base, J lost 0 bases, and 5 bases stayed unmatched. CDR1 is SGHRS, CDR2 YFSETQ, per germline. This CDR3 is CASSLTGGLANTGELFF. Here the CDR3 DNA reads TGCGCCAGCAGCTTGACAGGGGGTCTGGCGAACACCGGGGAGCTGTTTTTT. The full variable domain, with the rest looked up from reference TRBV5-1 and TRBJ2-2, is KAGVTQTPRYLIKTRGQQVTLSCSPISGHRSVSWYQQTPGQGLQFLFEYFSETQRNKGNFPGRFSGRQFSNSRSEMNVSTLELGDSALYLCASSLTGGLANTGELFFGEGSRLTVL.

In its sample, this clone was seen once. V usage is TRBV28 and J usage is TRBJ2-1; TRBD1 is a possible D gene (6 bases). Germline lookup yields CDR1 MDHEN and CDR2 SYDVKM. The germline V and J ends were trimmed by 5 bases and 7 bases, with 9 bases remaining between them. The CDR3 extends over 12 amino acids. CDR3 protein: CASSDRRNEQFF. CDR3 coding DNA: TGTGCCAGCAGTGACAGGCGAAATGAGCAGTTCTTC.

The chain links TRBV27 to TRBJ2-6; unclear D gene. The CDR3 has 14 residues. V lost 3 bases and J lost 4, with 7 bases in between. Germline V CDR1 and CDR2: MNHEY, SMNVEV (reference sequence). CDR3 residues: CASSFHGGANVLTF. DNA for the CDR3: TGTGCCAGCAGTTTCCACGGGGGGGCCAACGTCCTGACTTTC.

This clone was seen only once. V is TRBV7-8 and J is TRBJ2-7, with no clear D. This CDR3 comprises 15 residues. With 1 base removed from V and 3 bases from J, the gap between germline ends came to 13 bases. CDR1 is SGHVS, CDR2 FQNEAQ, per germline. CDR3 loop: CASSLDPHGYYEQYF. Here the CDR3 DNA reads TGTGCCAGCAGCTTAGACCCACACGGATACTACGAGCAGTACTTC.

V gene TRBV5-1 combines with J gene TRBJ2-2; D possibly corresponds to TRBD1 (6 bases). The CDR3 extends over 15 amino acids. The V gene's germline CDR1 is SGHRS and CDR2 YFSETQ. V lost 7 bases and J lost 0, with 13 bases in between. CDR3 loop: CASSTGTSNTGELFF. For the CDR3, the DNA is TGCGCCAGCTCCACCGGGACATCGAACACCGGGGAGCTGTTTTTT.

The chain uses TRBV5-8 and TRBJ1-5; a possible D gene is TRBD1 (5 bases). V was trimmed by 9 bases and J by 0 bases, leaving 16 bases between them. The CDR3 spans 15 residues. Germline-derived CDR1 and CDR2 are SGHTS and YDEGEE. Here the CDR3 reads CATVPRGNSNQPQHF. In nucleotides, the CDR3 is TGTGCCACCGTGCCGAGGGGAAATAGCAATCAGCCCCAGCATTTT.

V gene TRBV2 combines with J gene TRBJ1-2; tentatively, D is TRBD1 (5 bases). Germline CDR1 SNHLY, CDR2 FYNNEI. CDR3 length equals 14 residues. Trimming cost V 7 bases and J 3 bases, with 15 bases left between them. The CDR3, as DNA: TGTGCCAGCACCCCCGGGGGGGTTTACTATGGCTACACCTTC. It translates to CASTPGGVYYGYTF.

The chain joins TRBV11-2 to TRBJ2-1, with 7 bases aligning to TRBD2. Germline loops: CDR1 SGHAT, CDR2 FQNNGV. This CDR3 has 15 residues. V was pared by 5 bases and J by 0 bases, with 4 bases of the junction left unmatched. The CDR3 DNA reads as TGTGCCAGCAGCCCCCGGGGGGTCTCCTACAATGAGCAGTTCTTC. Its translation: CASSPRGVSYNEQFF.

This clone has more than one count but fewer than ten. V usage is TRBV6-6 and J usage is TRBJ2-7, with D unclear. The V gene lost 5 bases and the J gene lost 6 bases, with 8 bases spanning the gap. Germline V gene data show CDR1 as MNHNY and CDR2 as SVGAGI (reference sequence). This CDR3 has 11 residues. As DNA, the CDR3 is TGTGCCAGCAGTACTGCCAGCGAGCAGTACTTC. Protein sequence: CASSTASEQYF.

The chain combines TRBV5-4 with TRBJ2-7, with unresolved D. The CDR3 sequence is 16 residues long. Germline CDR1 reads SGHNT; CDR2 reads YYREEE (reference sequence). V was trimmed by 4 bases and J by 0 bases, leaving 17 bases between them. For the CDR3, the DNA is TGTGCCAGCAGCCTCCCCGGAAGTGGGATCTCCTACGAGCAGTACTTC. The encoded protein is CASSLPGSGISYEQYF.

The chain is built from TRBV6-1 and TRBJ2-5; 8 bases fit TRBD2. The germline V gene has CDR1 MNHNS and CDR2 SASEGT. The CDR3 spans 15 residues. V shed 6 bases and J 1 base; nucleotides not matched to a gene: 7. CDR3 bases: TGTGCCAGCAGCGGGGGGGATACCCCCCAAGAGACCCAGTACTTC. Residues: CASSGGDTPQETQYF.

The chain is built from TRBV11-2 and TRBJ1-2, with 12 positions matching TRBD1. V dropped 3 bases and J dropped 8; count of bases not matched to a gene: 7. The length of the CDR3 is 15 residues. CDR1 and CDR2 (germline): SGHAT, FQNNGV. The CDR3 coding sequence is TGTGCCAGCAGCTTTCTACCGGGACAGGGGGCGGGCTACACCTTC. It encodes CASSFLPGQGAGYTF.

This clone was seen a few times. The CDR3 loop is CASSQDGSPLHF. The CDR3, as DNA: TGTGCCAGCAGCCAAGACGGATCACCCCTCCACTTT. The chain is built from TRBV4-2 and TRBJ1-6, with D unresolved. The germline gives CDR1 LGHNA, CDR2 YNFKEQ. The CDR3 consists of 12 residues. V was shortened by 0 bases and J by 10 bases, with 4 bases between the two germline ends.

This clone was seen more than once but under ten times. The chain combines TRBV19 with TRBJ1-6, with D possibly TRBD1 on 5 matching bases. Germline V gives CDR1 LNHDA, CDR2 SQIVND (reference sequence). This CDR3 spans 14 amino acids. The V gene lost 5 bases and the J gene lost 8 bases, with 13 bases spanning the gap. The CDR3: CASSGTADHSPLHF. The CDR3 DNA reads as TGTGCCAGTAGTGGGACCGCCGACCATTCACCCCTCCACTTT. Combining the CDR3 with reference TRBV19 and TRBJ1-6 gives the whole variable domain DGGITQSPKYLFRKEGQNVTLSCEQNLNHDAMYWYRQDPGQGLRLIYYSQIVNDFQKGDIAEGYSVSREKKESFPLTVTSAQKNPTAFYLCASSGTADHSPLHFGNGTRLTVT.

V and J are TRBV19 and TRBJ1-2; 9 nucleotides line up with TRBD1. Germline V gene data show CDR1 as LNHDA and CDR2 as SQIVND (reference sequence). Unmatched junction bases numbered 14, after V lost 5 bases and J lost 4 bases. This CDR3 region has 17 residues. The CDR3 bases are TGTGCCAGTAGTCTATATAAAACCGGGACAGGGCTCTATGGCTACACCTTC. The encoded protein is CASSLYKTGTGLYGYTF. The full variable domain, in which reference TRBV19 and TRBJ1-2 provide the parts outside the CDR3, is DGGITQSPKYLFRKEGQNVTLSCEQNLNHDAMYWYRQDPGQGLRLIYYSQIVNDFQKGDIAEGYSVSREKKESFPLTVTSAQKNPTAFYLCASSLYKTGTGLYGYTFGSGTRLTVV.

CDR3 sequence (DNA): TGCGCCAGCAGCCCTAGCCGGGCGAGGACAGGGATACAAGAGACCCAGTACTTC. Translation gives CASSPSRARTGIQETQYF. This chain links TRBV4-1 with TRBJ2-5; TRBD1 matches 8 bases. This CDR3 has 18 amino acids. The germline gives CDR1 MGHRA, CDR2 YSYEKL. V lost 4 bases and J lost 2; bases outside the gene matches: 15.

This clone occurred many times. Other DNA sequences from this sample encode an identical CDR3 as well. This rearrangement joins TRBV6-6 to TRBJ1-2; no clear D gene. Trimming removed 5 bases at V and 0 bases at J, with 10 bases between. CDR1 is MNHNY and CDR2 is SVGAGI in the germline V gene (reference sequence). CDR3 length equals 14 residues. CDR3 residues: CASSRTAANYGYTF. Written as DNA, the CDR3 is TGTGCCAGCAGTCGGACGGCCGCTAACTATGGCTACACCTTC.

The chain recombines TRBV9 with TRBJ2-3; 7 nucleotides align to TRBD2. The germline CDR1 and CDR2 sequences are SGDLS and YYNGEE. The CDR3 sequence is 15 residues long. The ends lost 0 bases at V and 4 bases at J; junction bases unmatched: 5. The DNA of the CDR3 is TGTGCCAGCAGCGTAGCTACGACTAGCCCAGATACGCAGTATTTT. As protein: CASSVATTSPDTQYF.

CDR3 region: CASRVEMNTEAFF. The CDR3 DNA reads TGTGCCAGTAGGGTAGAGATGAACACTGAAGCTTTCTTT. The chain employs TRBV19 and TRBJ1-1; D uncertain. Germline CDR1 is LNHDA and CDR2 is SQIVND (reference sequence). V dropped 6 bases and J dropped 0 bases, with 8 bases sitting between them. The CDR3 runs to 13 residues.

J is TRBJ2-5 and V is TRBV28; D is unresolved. Germline CDR1 and CDR2: MDHEN and SYDVKM. This CDR3 spans 12 amino acids. V lost 2 bases and J lost 3, with 4 bases in between. The CDR3 is CASSLRKETQYF. CDR3 bases: TGTGCCAGCAGTTTACGAAAAGAGACCCAGTACTTC.

The V gene is TRBV4-3, the J gene TRBJ2-7, with unresolved D. Trimming took 0 bases from V and 7 from J, leaving 10 bases between them. The CDR3 has 13 residues. Germline CDR1 LGHNA, CDR2 YSLEER. As DNA, the CDR3 is TGCGCCAGCAGCCAAGATCGGAATCGGGAGCAGTACTTC. This translates into CASSQDRNREQYF.